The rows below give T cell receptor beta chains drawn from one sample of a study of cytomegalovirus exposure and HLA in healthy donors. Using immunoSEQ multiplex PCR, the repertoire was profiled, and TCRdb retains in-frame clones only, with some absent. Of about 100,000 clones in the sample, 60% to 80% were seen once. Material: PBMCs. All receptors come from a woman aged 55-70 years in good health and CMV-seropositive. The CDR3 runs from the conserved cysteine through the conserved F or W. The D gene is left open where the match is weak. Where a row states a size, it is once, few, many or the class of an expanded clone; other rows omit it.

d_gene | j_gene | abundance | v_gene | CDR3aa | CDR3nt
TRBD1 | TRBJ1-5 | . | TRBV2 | CASSDRQGSNQPQHF | TGTGCCAGCAGTGATAGACAGGGGAGCAATCAGCCCCAGCATTTT
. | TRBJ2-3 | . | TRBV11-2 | CASSSVDFLVRTDTQYF | TGTGCCAGCAGCTCAGTGGACTTTTTAGTCCGCACAGATACGCAGTATTTT
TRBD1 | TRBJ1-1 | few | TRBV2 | CASRKGQVNNAEAFF | TGTGCCAGCAGGAAGGGACAGGTAAATAACGCTGAAGCTTTCTTT
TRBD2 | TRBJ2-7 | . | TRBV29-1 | CSVGGGRDPYEQDF | TGCAGCGTTGGTGGCGGGAGGGACCCCTACGAGCAGGACTTC
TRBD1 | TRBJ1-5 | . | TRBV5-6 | CASSLGTGNNQPQHF | TGTGCCAGCAGCTTGGGGACAGGGAACAATCAGCCCCAGCATTTT
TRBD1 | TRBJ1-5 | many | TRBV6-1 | CASSEGQEIQPQHF | TGTGCCAGCAGTGAGGGACAGGAGATCCAGCCCCAGCATTTT
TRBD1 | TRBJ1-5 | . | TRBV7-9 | CASSPPGTADQPQHF | TGTGCCAGCAGCCCGCCCGGGACAGCTGATCAGCCCCAGCATTTT
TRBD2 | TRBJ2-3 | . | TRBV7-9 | CASSLGLRGSWADTQYF | TGTGCCAGCAGCCTCGGACTTCGCGGGAGTTGGGCAGATACGCAGTATTTT
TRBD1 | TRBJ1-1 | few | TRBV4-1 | CASSQGDSSTEAFF | TGCGCCAGCAGCCAAGGGGACAGCTCCACTGAAGCTTTCTTT
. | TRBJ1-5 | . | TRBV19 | CASSIWRGNQPQHF | TGTGCCAGTAGTATATGGAGAGGCAATCAGCCCCAGCATTTT
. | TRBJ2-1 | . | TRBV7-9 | CASSTGTTYPSEQFF | TGTGCCAGCAGCACGGGGACAACCTACCCCAGTGAGCAGTTCTTC
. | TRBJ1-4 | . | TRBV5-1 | CASSPDVVSEKLFF | TGCGCCAGCAGCCCCGACGTGGTTAGCGAAAAACTGTTTTTT
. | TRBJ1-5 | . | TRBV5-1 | CASSIGGGGNLNQPQHF | TGCGCCAGCAGTATTGGGGGGGGCGGTAATCTCAATCAGCCCCAGCATTTT
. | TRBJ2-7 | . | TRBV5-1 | CASSLGSGGSDEQYF | TGCGCCAGCAGCTTGGGGTCAGGGGGGTCCGACGAGCAGTACTTC
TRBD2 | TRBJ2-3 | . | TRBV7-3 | CASSLAVGTDTQYF | TGTGCCAGCAGTCTAGCGGTGGGCACAGATACGCAGTATTTT
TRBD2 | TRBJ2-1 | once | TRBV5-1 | CASSPRGGTSLNEQFF | TGCGCCAGCAGCCCCCGGGGGGGGACTAGTCTCAATGAGCAGTTCTTC
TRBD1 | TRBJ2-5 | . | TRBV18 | CASSPGTEQETQYF | TGTGCCAGCTCACCTGGGACAGAACAAGAGACCCAGTACTTC
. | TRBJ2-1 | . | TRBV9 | CASSVDGSRVSEQFF | TGTGCCAGCAGCGTCGACGGGAGTCGCGTAAGTGAGCAGTTCTTC
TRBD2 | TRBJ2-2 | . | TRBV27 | CASGAGGGYTGELFF | TGTGCCAGCGGGGCGGGAGGGGGTTACACCGGGGAGCTGTTTTTT
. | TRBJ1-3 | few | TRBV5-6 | CASSLAGQTRSGNTIYF | TGTGCCAGCAGCTTGGCCGGACAGACCCGCTCTGGAAACACCATATATTTT